What follows are 7 T cell receptor beta chains derived from one specimen sequenced in a study of T-cell memory formation after mild COVID-19. TCRdb reanalysed the 5' RACE reads using MiXCR and keeps one entry per CDR3 protein. Here the sample spans approximately 500,000 distinct CDR3 sequences, 20% to 30% being singletons. Sequencing used PBMCs or a T cell subset sorted from them (not recorded which). The receptors were sampled from an adult woman who had mild COVID-19 (a few samples of this study predate the infection). Cell type and time point are not known.

A few counts support this clonotype. This chain links TRBV12-3 or TRBV12-4 with TRBJ2-5; possible D gene TRBD2, 6 bases. Trimming removed 4 bases from V and 5 bases from J, with 17 bases in between. The CDR3 is 15 residues long. CDR3: CASSSTGTGRETQYF. CDR3 in DNA: TGTGCCAGCAGTTCCACCGGGACTGGGAGGGAGACCCAGTACTTC.

The chain couples TRBV18 to TRBJ1-5, with 7 positions matching TRBD1. The V gene end was trimmed by 1 base and the J gene end by 3 bases; junction bases not matched to a gene: 6. There are 16 residues in the CDR3. Germline V gene data show CDR1 as KGHSH and CDR2 as LQKENI. This chain's CDR3 is CASSPQGAMNNQPQHF. CDR3 nucleotide sequence: TGTGCCAGCTCACCACAGGGGGCGATGAACAATCAGCCCCAGCATTTT. Full variable domain (remainder filled in from reference TRBV18 and TRBJ1-5): NAGVMQNPRHLVRRRGQEARLRCSPMKGHSHVYWYRQLPEEGLKFMVYLQKENIIDESGMPKERFSAEFPKEGPSILRIQQVVRGDSAAYFCASSPQGAMNNQPQHFGDGTRLSIL.

This clonotype was seen a few times. This chain uses TRBV5-6 with TRBJ2-1; 8 bases are a match to TRBD2. The V gene's germline CDR1 is SGHDT and CDR2 YYEEEE. V shed 3 bases, J shed 14 bases, and the junction held 4 bases outside the gene matches. The CDR3 consists of 11 residues. In DNA form, the CDR3 reads TGTGCCAGCAGCTCCGGGACTAGGAAGTTCTTC. Amino acids: CASSSGTRKFF.

This clonotype came up a few times. The chain is built from TRBV12-3 or TRBV12-4 and TRBJ2-1; D might be TRBD2 (5 bases). CDR3 length equals 16 residues. V was cut by 7 bases and J by 6 bases, with 22 bases left in between. The CDR3 reads CASTTQRRSLLNEQFF. The CDR3 bases are TGTGCCAGCACCACCCAGCGGAGATCTCTCCTCAATGAGCAGTTCTTC.

The sample holds one count of this clonotype. This chain uses TRBV20-1 with TRBJ2-7, with a tentative D call TRBD2 (5 bases). Germline V lookup: CDR1 DFQATT, CDR2 SNEGSKA (reference sequence). This CDR3 contains 13 residues. Trimming left V 0 bases short and J 5 bases short, with 11 bases between. CDR3 region: CSARDLGEHEQYF. Written as DNA, the CDR3 is TGCAGTGCTAGAGATCTGGGAGAGCACGAGCAGTACTTC.

The chain combines TRBV29-1 with TRBJ2-7; tentative D call: TRBD1 (5 bases). Trimming removed 7 bases from V and 0 bases from J, with 16 bases in between. This CDR3 spans 14 amino acids. Germline CDR1 SQVTM, CDR2 ANQGSEA. CDR3 amino acids: CSATRQGSSYEQYF. The DNA for the CDR3 is TGCAGCGCCACCCGGCAGGGTAGCTCCTACGAGCAGTACTTC.

This clonotype was found a few times. The CDR3 spells CSARDVGQGLLYSNQPQHF. The DNA for the CDR3 is TGCAGTGCTAGAGATGTCGGACAGGGATTATTATATAGCAATCAGCCCCAGCATTTT. The chain uses TRBV20-1 and TRBJ1-5, with TRBD1 matching over 8 bases. CDR3 size: 19 residues. The trim removed 0 bases at V and 0 bases at J, leaving 13 bases unmatched. Germline V lookup: CDR1 DFQATT, CDR2 SNEGSKA (reference sequence).